In this sample, the clone carrying this TCR beta chain turned up a few times. Using MiXCR, TCRdb re-called clones from the PCR reads. The table lists 6,000 to 8,500 clones, 27% of them singletons. This record belongs to a study of metastatic and nonmetastatic thyroid tumors. Patients had received no treatment of any kind before thyroid surgery. Germline V gene lookup returns CDR1 MNHEY and CDR2 SMNVEV (reference sequence). The CDR3 loop spans 16 amino acids. Unmatched junction bases numbered 4, after V lost 4 bases and J lost 0 bases. The receptor's source is a male donor with papillary thyroid cancer or a benign thyroid nodule (not recorded which). Some clones in this sample may be carry-over from other donors' samples. This chain joins TRBV27 and TRBJ2-2, with 8 nucleotides matching TRBD2. Sequencing used adjacent normal tissue. The CDR3 spells CASSSIAGSNTGELFF. CDR3 nucleotide sequence: TGTGCCAGCAGTTCTATAGCGGGATCGAACACCGGGGAGCTGTTTTTT.